This T cell receptor beta chain derives from a study of PD-1 blockade in classical Hodgkin lymphoma. On the study more broadly: Treatment was intravenous nivolumab, 3 mg/kg every 2 weeks, until progression.

Study-wide findings and caveats: Reasons behind the repertoire differences stay unclear, perhaps disease activity or earlier therapy.

Profiled with immunoSEQ multiplex PCR; TCRdb holds only in-frame clones, not every one. The sample contains about 14,000 clones, roughly 85% of which appear only once. Deletions cut 4 bases from V and 2 bases from J, with 11 bases between. Germline V gene data show CDR1 as LNHDA and CDR2 as SQIVND (reference sequence). The CDR3 is 14 amino acids. Turning to this clone: Its antigen is not known.

In every patient, relapse followed autologous stem cell transplantation, while exposure to brentuximab vedotin differed. The study recorded best responses of complete response, partial response or progressive disease. The clonotype originates from a human donor with classical Hodgkin lymphoma. The sample was peripheral blood mononuclear cells (PBMCs), taken at baseline. The rearrangement uses TRBV19 and TRBJ1-2; D not resolved. The CDR3 reads CASSNAAANYGYTF. CDR3 DNA: TGTGCCAGTAGTAATGCGGCTGCCAACTATGGCTACACCTTC. The full variable domain, rest sourced from reference TRBV19 and TRBJ1-2, is DGGITQSPKYLFRKEGQNVTLSCEQNLNHDAMYWYRQDPGQGLRLIYYSQIVNDFQKGDIAEGYSVSREKKESFPLTVTSAQKNPTAFYLCASSNAAANYGYTFGSGTRLTVV.